This T cell receptor beta chain was retrieved from a study of shared clonotypes between healthy human individuals. Whole-study findings and limits: The genetic and exposure-history diversity represented was limited by few donors.

An even split of each subset's genomic DNA across several immunoSEQ plates was performed. This table comes from immunoSEQ multiplex PCR, and its TCRdb copy is limited to in-frame clones, with some not included. The sample contains about half a million clones, roughly three quarters of which appear only once. Comments on this clone: Antigen unknown.

The CDR3 totals 15 residues. Germline-derived CDR1 and CDR2 are SNHLY and FYNNEI. V gave up 8 bases and J gave up 3 bases, with 20 bases separating them. The sequenced sample consisted of PBMCs. The TCR was taken from a woman aged 35 to 49 in good health. Some clones in this sample may be carry-over from other donors' samples. The chain links TRBV2 to TRBJ2-7; TRBD1 is a possible D gene (5 bases). The CDR3 is CASGQTGRKGYEQYF. The DNA of the CDR3 is TGTGCCAGCGGCCAAACAGGTCGGAAGGGCTACGAGCAGTACTTC.